This T cell receptor beta chain was obtained from a study of blood T cell repertoires in COVID-19. Repertoires were generated with immunoSEQ multiplex PCR, while TCRdb's copy carries only in-frame clones and drops some. The repertoire holds 350,000 to 450,000 clones, with approximately 86% as singletons. Trimming took 5 bases from V and 6 from J, leaving 8 bases between them. The CDR3 loop spans 12 amino acids. In germline, CDR1 is MNHNY, CDR2 SVGAGI (reference sequence). The sequence came from a woman aged 60-70 years with COVID-19, enrolled during active disease. Material: peripheral blood. The chain is built from TRBV6-6 and TRBJ1-5; no reliable D call. Here the CDR3 reads CASSSRGQPQHF. In DNA form, the CDR3 reads TGTGCCAGCAGTAGCCGGGGTCAGCCCCAGCATTTT.